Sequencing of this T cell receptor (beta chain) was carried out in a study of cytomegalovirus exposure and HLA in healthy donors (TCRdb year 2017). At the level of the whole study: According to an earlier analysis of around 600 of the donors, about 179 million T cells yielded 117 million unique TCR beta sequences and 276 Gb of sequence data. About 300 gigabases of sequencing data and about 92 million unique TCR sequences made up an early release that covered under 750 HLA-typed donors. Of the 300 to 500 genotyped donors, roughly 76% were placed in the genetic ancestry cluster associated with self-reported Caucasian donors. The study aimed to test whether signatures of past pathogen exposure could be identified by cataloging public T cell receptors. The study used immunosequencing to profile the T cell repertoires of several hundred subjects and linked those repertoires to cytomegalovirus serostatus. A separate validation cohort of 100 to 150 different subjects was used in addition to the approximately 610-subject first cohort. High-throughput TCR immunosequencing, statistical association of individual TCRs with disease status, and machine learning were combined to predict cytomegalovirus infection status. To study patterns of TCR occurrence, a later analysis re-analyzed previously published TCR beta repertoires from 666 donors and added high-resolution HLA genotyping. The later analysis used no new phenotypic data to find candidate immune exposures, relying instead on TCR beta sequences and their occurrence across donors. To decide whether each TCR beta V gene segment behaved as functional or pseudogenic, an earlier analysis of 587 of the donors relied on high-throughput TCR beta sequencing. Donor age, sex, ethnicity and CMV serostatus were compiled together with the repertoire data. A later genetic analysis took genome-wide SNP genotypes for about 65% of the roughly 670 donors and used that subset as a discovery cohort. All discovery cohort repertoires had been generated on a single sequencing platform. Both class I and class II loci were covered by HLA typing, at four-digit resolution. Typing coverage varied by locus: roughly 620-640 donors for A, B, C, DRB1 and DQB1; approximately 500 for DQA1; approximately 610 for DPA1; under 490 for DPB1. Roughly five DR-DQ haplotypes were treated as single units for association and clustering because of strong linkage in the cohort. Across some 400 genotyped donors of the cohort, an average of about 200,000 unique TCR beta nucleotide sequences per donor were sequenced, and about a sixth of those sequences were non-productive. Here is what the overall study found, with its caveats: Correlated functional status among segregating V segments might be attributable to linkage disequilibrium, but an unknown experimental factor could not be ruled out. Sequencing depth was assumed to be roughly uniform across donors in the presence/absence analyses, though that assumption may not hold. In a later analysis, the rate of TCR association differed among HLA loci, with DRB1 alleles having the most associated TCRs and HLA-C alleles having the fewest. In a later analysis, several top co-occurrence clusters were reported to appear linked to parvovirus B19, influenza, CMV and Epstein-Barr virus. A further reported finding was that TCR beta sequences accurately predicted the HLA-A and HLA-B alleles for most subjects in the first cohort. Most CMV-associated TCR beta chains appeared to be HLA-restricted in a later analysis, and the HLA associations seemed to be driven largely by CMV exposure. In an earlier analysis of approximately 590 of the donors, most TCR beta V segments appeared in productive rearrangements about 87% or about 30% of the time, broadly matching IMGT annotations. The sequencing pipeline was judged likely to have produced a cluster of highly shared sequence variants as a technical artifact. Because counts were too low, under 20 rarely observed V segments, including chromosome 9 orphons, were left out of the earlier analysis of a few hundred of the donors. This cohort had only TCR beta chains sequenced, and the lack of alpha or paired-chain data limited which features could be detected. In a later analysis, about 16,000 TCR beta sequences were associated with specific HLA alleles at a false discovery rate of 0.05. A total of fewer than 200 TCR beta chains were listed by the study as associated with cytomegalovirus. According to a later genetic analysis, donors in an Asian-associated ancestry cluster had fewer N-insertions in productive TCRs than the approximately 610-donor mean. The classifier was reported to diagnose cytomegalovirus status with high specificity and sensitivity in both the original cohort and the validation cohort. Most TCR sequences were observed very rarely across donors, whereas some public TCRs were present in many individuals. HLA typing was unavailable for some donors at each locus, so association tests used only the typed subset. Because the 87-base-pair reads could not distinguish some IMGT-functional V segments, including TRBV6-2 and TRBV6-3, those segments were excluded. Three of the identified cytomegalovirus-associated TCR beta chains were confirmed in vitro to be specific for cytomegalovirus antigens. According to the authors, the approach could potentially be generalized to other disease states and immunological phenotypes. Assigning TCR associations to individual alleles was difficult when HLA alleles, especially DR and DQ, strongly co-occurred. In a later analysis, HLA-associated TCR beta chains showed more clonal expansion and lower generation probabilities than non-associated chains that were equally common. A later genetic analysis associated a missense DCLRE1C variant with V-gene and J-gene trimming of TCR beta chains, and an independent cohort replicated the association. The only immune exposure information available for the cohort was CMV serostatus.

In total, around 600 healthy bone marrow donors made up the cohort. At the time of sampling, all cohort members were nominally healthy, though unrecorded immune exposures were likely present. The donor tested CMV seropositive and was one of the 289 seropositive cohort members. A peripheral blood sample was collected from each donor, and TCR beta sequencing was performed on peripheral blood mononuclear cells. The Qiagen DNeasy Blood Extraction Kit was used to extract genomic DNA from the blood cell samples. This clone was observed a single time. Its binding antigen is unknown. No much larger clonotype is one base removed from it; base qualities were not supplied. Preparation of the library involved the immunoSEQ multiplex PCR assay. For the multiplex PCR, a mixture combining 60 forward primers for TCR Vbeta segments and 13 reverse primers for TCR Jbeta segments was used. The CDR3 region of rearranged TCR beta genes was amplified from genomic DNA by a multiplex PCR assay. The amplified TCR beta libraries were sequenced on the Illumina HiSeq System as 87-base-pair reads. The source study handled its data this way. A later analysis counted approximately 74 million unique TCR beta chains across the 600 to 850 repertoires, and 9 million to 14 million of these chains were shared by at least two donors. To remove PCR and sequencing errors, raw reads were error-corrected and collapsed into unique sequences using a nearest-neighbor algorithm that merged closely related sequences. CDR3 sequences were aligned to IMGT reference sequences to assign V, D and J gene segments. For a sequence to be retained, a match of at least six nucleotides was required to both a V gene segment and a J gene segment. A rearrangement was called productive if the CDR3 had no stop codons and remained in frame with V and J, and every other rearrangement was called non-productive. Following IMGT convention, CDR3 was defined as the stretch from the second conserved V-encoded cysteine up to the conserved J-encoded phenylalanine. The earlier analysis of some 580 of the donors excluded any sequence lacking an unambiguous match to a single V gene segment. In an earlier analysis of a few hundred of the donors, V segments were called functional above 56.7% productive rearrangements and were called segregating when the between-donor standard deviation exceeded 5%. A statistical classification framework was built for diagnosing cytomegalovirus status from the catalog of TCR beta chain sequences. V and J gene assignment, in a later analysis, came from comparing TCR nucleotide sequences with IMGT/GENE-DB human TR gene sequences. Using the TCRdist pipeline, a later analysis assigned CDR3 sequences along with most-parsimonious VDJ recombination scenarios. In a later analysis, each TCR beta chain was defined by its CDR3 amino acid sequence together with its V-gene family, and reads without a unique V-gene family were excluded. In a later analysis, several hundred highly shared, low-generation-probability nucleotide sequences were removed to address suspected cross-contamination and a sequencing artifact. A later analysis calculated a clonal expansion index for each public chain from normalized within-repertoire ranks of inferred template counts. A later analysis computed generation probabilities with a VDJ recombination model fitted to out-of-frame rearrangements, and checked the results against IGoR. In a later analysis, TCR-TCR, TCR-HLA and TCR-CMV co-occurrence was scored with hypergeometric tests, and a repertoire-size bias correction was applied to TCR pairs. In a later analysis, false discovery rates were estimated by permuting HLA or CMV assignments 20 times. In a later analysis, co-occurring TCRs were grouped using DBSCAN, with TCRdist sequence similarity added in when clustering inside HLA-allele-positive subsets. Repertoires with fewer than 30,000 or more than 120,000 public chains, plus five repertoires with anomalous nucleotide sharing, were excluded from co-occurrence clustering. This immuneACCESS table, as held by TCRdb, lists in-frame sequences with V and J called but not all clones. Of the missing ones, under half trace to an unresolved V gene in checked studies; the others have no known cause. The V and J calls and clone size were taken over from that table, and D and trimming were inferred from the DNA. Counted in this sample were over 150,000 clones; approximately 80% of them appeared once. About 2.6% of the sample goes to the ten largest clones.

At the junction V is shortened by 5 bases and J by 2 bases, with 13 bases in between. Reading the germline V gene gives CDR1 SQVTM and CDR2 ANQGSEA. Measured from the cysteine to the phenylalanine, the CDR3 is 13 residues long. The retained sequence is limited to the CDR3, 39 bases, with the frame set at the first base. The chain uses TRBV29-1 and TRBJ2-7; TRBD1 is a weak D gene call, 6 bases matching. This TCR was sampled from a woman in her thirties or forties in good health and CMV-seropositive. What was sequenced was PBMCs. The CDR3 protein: CSVQPRDTYEQYF. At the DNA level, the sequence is TGCAGCGTTCAACCCAGGGACACCTACGAGCAGTACTTC.